Below are 9 T cell receptor beta chains sequenced from a single sample in a study of blood T cell repertoires in COVID-19. The assay was immunoSEQ multiplex PCR, and TCRdb's table has in-frame clones only and misses some. The table has 150,000 to 200,000 clones, about 88% seen once; the top ten hold roughly 2.9%. Sequenced: peripheral blood. The origin of the receptors is a woman aged 30 to 39 with active or convalescent COVID-19.

The sample holds one count of this clone. The chain combines TRBV28 with TRBJ2-2, with 8 bases matching TRBD1. With 6 bases clipped from V and 1 base from J, the junction kept 7 bases outside the gene matches. CDR1 and CDR2 (germline): MDHEN, SYDVKM. CDR3 length: 16 residues. CDR3 DNA: TGTGCCAGCAGGACTCCCGGGACAGGGAACACCGGGGAGCTGTTTTTT. Its protein product is CASRTPGTGNTGELFF.

This chain links TRBV10-2 with TRBJ1-5, with 8 positions matching TRBD1. CDR3 length: 15 amino acids. Losses at the gene ends were 3 bases for V and 1 base for J; bases not matched to a gene: 2. Germline-derived CDR1 and CDR2 are WSHSY and SAAADI. CDR3: CASSDRGQSNQPQHF. For the CDR3, the DNA is TGCGCCAGCAGTGACAGGGGGCAAAGCAATCAGCCCCAGCATTTT.

V gene TRBV2 combines with J gene TRBJ2-1; 7 nucleotides align to TRBD2. The junction had 3 bases not matched to a gene; V was cut back by 4 bases and J by 0 bases. Germline lookup yields CDR1 SNHLY and CDR2 FYNNEI. The CDR3 is made up of 15 amino acids. This CDR3 is CASSASGASYNEQFF. In nucleotides, the CDR3 is TGTGCCAGCAGTGCTAGCGGAGCCTCCTACAATGAGCAGTTCTTC.

The genes are TRBV27 and TRBJ2-7; 8 bases match TRBD1. The CDR3 covers 15 residues. Germline CDR1 reads MNHEY; CDR2 reads SMNVEV (reference sequence). Trimming removed 2 bases from V and 3 bases from J; junction bases left unmatched: 6. As DNA, the CDR3 is TGTGCCAGCAGTTTAATCCAGGGGGCAATCTACGAGCAGTACTTC. It is translated as CASSLIQGAIYEQYF.

J is TRBJ2-7 and V is TRBV28; TRBD1 aligns across 11 bases. The CDR3 runs 18 residues. CDR1 and CDR2 from the germline V gene are MDHEN and SYDVKM. Trimming at V came to 4 bases and at J to 2 bases, leaving 13 bases not matched to a gene. The CDR3, as DNA: TGTGCCAGCAGTTCGTATCTTGACGCGGGACAGGGGGCCTACGAGCAGTACTTC. Protein product: CASSSYLDAGQGAYEQYF.

This chain connects TRBV28 to TRBJ1-2, with TRBD1 matching over 7 bases. V gave up 3 bases and J gave up 8 bases; unmatched junction bases: 3. CDR3 length: 12 amino acids. Germline-derived CDR1 and CDR2 are MDHEN and SYDVKM. This CDR3 reads CASSFPTGGYTF. CDR3 nucleotides: TGTGCCAGCAGTTTCCCGACAGGGGGCTACACCTTC.

The chain joins TRBV9 to TRBJ2-1; possibly TRBD2 for D (5 bases). Germline CDR1 SGDLS, CDR2 YYNGEE. The CDR3 consists of 17 residues. The V end was cut by 0 bases, the J end by 5 bases, with 18 bases between. CDR3 sequence: CASSVALLAPPDNEQFF. The CDR3 nucleotides are TGTGCCAGCAGCGTAGCTCTCCTAGCTCCGCCTGACAATGAGCAGTTCTTC.

The chain has TRBV28 and TRBJ2-2; 10 bases are a match to TRBD2. Per germline, CDR1 MDHEN and CDR2 SYDVKM. This CDR3 is built from 16 residues. The ends lost 4 bases at V and 3 bases at J; junction bases unmatched: 5. CDR3 amino acids: CASSSIAGGHTGELFF. The CDR3, as DNA: TGTGCCAGCAGTTCCATAGCGGGAGGCCACACCGGGGAGCTGTTTTTT.

CDR3 in amino acids: CASSAGLAATNEKLFF. The DNA for the CDR3 is TGCGCCAGCAGCGCGGGACTGGCGGCAACTAATGAAAAACTGTTTTTT. The chain uses TRBV5-1 and TRBJ1-4; D is perhaps TRBD1 (5 bases). Germline loops: CDR1 SGHRS, CDR2 YFSETQ. The CDR3 totals 16 residues. V was trimmed by 4 bases and J by 0 bases, leaving 13 bases between them.